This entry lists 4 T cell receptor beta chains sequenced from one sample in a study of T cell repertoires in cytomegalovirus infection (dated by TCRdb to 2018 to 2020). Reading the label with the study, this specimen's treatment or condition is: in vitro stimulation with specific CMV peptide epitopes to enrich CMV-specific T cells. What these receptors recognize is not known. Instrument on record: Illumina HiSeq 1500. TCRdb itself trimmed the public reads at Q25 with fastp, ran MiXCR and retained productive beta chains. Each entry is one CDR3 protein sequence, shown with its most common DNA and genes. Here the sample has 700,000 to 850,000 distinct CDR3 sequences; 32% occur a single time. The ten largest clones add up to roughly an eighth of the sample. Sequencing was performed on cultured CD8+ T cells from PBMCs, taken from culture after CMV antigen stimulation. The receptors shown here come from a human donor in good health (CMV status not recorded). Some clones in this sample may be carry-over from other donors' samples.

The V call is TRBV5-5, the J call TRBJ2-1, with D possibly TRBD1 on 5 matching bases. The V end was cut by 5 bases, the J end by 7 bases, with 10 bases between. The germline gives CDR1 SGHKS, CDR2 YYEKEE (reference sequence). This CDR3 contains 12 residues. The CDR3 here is CASSYRLNEQFF. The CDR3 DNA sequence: TGTGCCAGCAGTTACAGGCTTAATGAGCAGTTCTTC.

The CDR3 nucleotides are TGTGCCAGTGCCGGGACTAGCGACACAGATACGCAGTATTTT. Protein sequence: CASAGTSDTDTQYF. This chain links TRBV13 with TRBJ2-3, with TRBD2 matching 10 bases. CDR1 and CDR2 from the germline V gene are PRHDT and FYEKMQ (reference sequence). Trimming at V came to 9 bases and at J to 2 bases, leaving 5 bases not matched to a gene. CDR3 length: 14 amino acids.

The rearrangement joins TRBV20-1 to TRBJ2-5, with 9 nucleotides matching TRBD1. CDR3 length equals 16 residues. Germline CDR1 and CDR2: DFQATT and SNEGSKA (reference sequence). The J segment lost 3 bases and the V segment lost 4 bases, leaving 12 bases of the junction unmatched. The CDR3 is CSAKGQGTLGEETQYF. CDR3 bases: TGCAGTGCTAAGGGACAGGGTACCCTAGGCGAAGAGACCCAGTACTTC.

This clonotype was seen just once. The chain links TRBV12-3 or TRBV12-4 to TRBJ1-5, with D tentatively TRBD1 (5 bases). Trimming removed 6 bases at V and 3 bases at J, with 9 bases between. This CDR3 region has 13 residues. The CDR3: CASSDGANQPQHF. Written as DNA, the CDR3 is TGTGCCAGCAGCGACGGGGCCAATCAGCCCCAGCATTTT.